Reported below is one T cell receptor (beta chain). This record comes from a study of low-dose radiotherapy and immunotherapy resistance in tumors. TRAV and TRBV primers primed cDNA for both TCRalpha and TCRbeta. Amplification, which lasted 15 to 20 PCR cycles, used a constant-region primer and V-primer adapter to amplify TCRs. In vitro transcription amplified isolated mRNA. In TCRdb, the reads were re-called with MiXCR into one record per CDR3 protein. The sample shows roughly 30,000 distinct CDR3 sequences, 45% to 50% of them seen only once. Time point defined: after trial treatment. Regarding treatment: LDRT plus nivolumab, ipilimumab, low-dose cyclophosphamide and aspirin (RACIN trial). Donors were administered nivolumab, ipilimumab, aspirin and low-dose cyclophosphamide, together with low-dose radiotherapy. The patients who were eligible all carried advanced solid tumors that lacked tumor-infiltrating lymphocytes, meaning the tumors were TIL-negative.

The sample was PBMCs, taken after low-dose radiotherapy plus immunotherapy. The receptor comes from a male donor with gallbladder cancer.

The CDR3 DNA is TGTGCCAGCCGGGACAGAGCCAAAAACAATGAGCAGTTCTTC. This codes for CASRDRAKNNEQFF. The V and J genes are TRBV19 and TRBJ2-1; 7 bases agree with TRBD1. This CDR3 comprises 14 residues. Germline-derived CDR1 and CDR2 are LNHDA and SQIVND (reference sequence). V lost 9 bases to trimming and J lost 5 bases; unmatched junction nucleotides: 10.